This TCR beta chain was identified during a study of sequential checkpoint blockade in melanoma. Whole-study context: Patients were randomized 1:1 to nivolumab-then-ipilimumab or ipilimumab-then-nivolumab first-line.

The protocol was immunoSEQ multiplex PCR, while the TCRdb copy is restricted to in-frame clones and leaves out a portion. This sample has roughly 18,000 clones, with roughly two thirds found just once. V was clipped by 0 bases and J by 6 bases; unmatched bases: 12. Germline V lookup: CDR1 SGDLS, CDR2 YYNGEE. This CDR3 is 16 amino acids long. Documented treatment: randomized to nivolumab then ipilimumab (arm A) or the reverse (arm B). None of the patients previously received DNA-damaging chemotherapy. PBMC sorting kept live CD3+CD8+ cells without CD19 or CD56. The clonotype comes from a human donor with melanoma. The sequencing here drew on CD8+ T cells sorted from blood (inferred from file names), taken from a patient given nivolumab and ipilimumab in sequence. V and J are TRBV9 and TRBJ2-7; 7 nucleotides align to TRBD2. The CDR3 loop reads CASSVGERGEVCEQYF. The DNA of the CDR3 is TGTGCCAGCAGCGTAGGGGAGCGGGGAGAAGTCTGCGAGCAGTACTTC.